These 2 T cell receptor beta chains share one sample of origin, sequenced in a study (dated by TCRdb to between 2015 and 2016). Receptor libraries were prepared by RT-PCR. TCRdb shows the sequencer as Illumina MiSeq. Through fastp at Q25 and MiXCR, TCRdb rebuilt clones from the public reads, retaining in-frame beta chains. CDR3 protein sequences are deduplicated, and each keeps its most common genes and DNA. This sample gives around 700,000 distinct CDR3 sequences in total; 12% to 15% of them show up just once. Together, the top ten hold around 3.3% of the sample. Sequencing input: memory CD4+ T cells from blood. The receptors were sampled from a female donor in good health, serving as a healthy control.

V gene TRBV7-9 combines with J gene TRBJ1-1; D might be TRBD1 (6 bases). The CDR3 totals 15 residues. Germline lookup yields CDR1 SEHNR and CDR2 FQNEAQ (reference sequence). Between the trimmed V and J ends, which lost 1 base and 6 bases, there was a span of 15 bases. The DNA of the CDR3 is TGTGCCAGCAGCTTAGGTCCAGGGTACAGGGCTGAAGCTTTCTTT. Translating it yields CASSLGPGYRAEAFF.

The chain combines TRBV20-1 with TRBJ2-5, with D perhaps assigned TRBD1 or TRBD2 (5 bases each). The germline gives CDR1 DFQATT, CDR2 SNEGSKA (reference sequence). CDR3 length: 15 amino acids. Trimming cost V 0 bases and J 3 bases, with 14 bases left between them. CDR3 in DNA: TGCAGTGCTAGAGAACGGGGACGGAAAAAAGAGACCCAGTACTTC. Its translation is CSARERGRKKETQYF.